Listed below are T cell receptor beta chains from one sample, sequenced in a study of T-cell memory formation after mild COVID-19. TCRdb re-called the 5' RACE reads with MiXCR, one entry per CDR3 protein. Of over 45,000 distinct CDR3 sequences detected, around a quarter appear once; the ten largest clones hold roughly 43%. The material sequenced was PBMCs or a T cell subset sorted from them (not recorded which). These receptors all stem from a man aged 18 to 30 who had mild COVID-19 (a few samples of this study predate the infection). Cell type and time point are not known. Each CDR3 is given with its conserved first and last residue. The order of the fields is clone size, D gene, J gene, V gene, CDR3 protein, CDR3 DNA. A D gene is named only where the DNA matches it firmly. Size values are once, few and many counts, or a class for expanded clones, and some rows have none.

clone_size: few; d_call: TRBD2; j_call: TRBJ2-1; v_call: TRBV27; cdr3_aa: CASSFSGGNEQFF; cdr3_nt: TGTGCCAGCAGTTTTAGCGGGGGCAATGAGCAGTTCTTC
clone_size: NA; d_call: NA; j_call: TRBJ2-1; v_call: TRBV12-3/TRBV12-4; cdr3_aa: CASTNPLAGIYNEQFF; cdr3_nt: TGTGCCAGCACCAACCCCCTAGCAGGCATCTACAATGAGCAGTTCTTC
clone_size: few; d_call: NA; j_call: TRBJ2-3; v_call: TRBV7-8; cdr3_aa: CASSFLSTSTDTQYF; cdr3_nt: TGTGCCAGCAGCTTTTTGAGCACTAGCACAGATACGCAGTATTTT
clone_size: once; d_call: NA; j_call: TRBJ2-1; v_call: TRBV13; cdr3_aa: CASSLGAGDNEQFF; cdr3_nt: TGTGCCAGCAGCCTGGGGGCGGGGGACAATGAGCAGTTCTTC
clone_size: few; d_call: TRBD1; j_call: TRBJ2-7; v_call: TRBV4-3; cdr3_aa: CASSQGQGAYYEQYF; cdr3_nt: TGCGCCAGCAGCCAAGGACAGGGGGCCTACTACGAGCAGTACTTC
clone_size: NA; d_call: NA; j_call: TRBJ2-1; v_call: TRBV6-2/TRBV6-3; cdr3_aa: CASTDGGEQFF; cdr3_nt: TGTGCCAGCACCGATGGGGGCGAGCAGTTCTTC
clone_size: NA; d_call: NA; j_call: TRBJ2-1; v_call: TRBV7-6; cdr3_aa: CASSRPGPLNEQFF; cdr3_nt: TGTGCCAGCAGCCGACCTGGACCCTTAAATGAGCAGTTCTTC
clone_size: NA; d_call: TRBD2; j_call: TRBJ2-5; v_call: TRBV6-5; cdr3_aa: CASNLAGGPETQYF; cdr3_nt: TGTGCCAGCAATTTAGCGGGGGGGCCGGAGACCCAGTACTTC
clone_size: few; d_call: TRBD2; j_call: TRBJ2-3; v_call: TRBV6-5; cdr3_aa: CASSIFGGSTDTQYF; cdr3_nt: TGTGCCAGCAGCATCTTCGGGGGGAGCACAGATACGCAGTATTTT
clone_size: few; d_call: NA; j_call: TRBJ2-5; v_call: TRBV4-1; cdr3_aa: CASSTVARETQYF; cdr3_nt: TGCGCCAGCAGTACTGTTGCTCGGGAGACCCAGTACTTC
clone_size: NA; d_call: NA; j_call: TRBJ2-5; v_call: TRBV12-3/TRBV12-4; cdr3_aa: CASSQTIADFQETQYF; cdr3_nt: TGTGCCAGCAGCCAGACGATAGCTGACTTTCAAGAGACCCAGTACTTC
clone_size: NA; d_call: TRBD1; j_call: TRBJ2-7; v_call: TRBV20-1; cdr3_aa: CSARQGAGNEQYF; cdr3_nt: TGCAGTGCTAGGCAGGGGGCAGGTAACGAGCAGTACTTC
clone_size: few; d_call: NA; j_call: TRBJ2-7; v_call: TRBV9; cdr3_aa: CASSADVAYEQYF; cdr3_nt: TGTGCCAGCAGCGCTGACGTAGCGTACGAGCAGTACTTC
clone_size: NA; d_call: NA; j_call: TRBJ2-1; v_call: TRBV5-6; cdr3_aa: CASSLLYNEQFF; cdr3_nt: TGTGCCAGCAGCTTGCTCTACAATGAGCAGTTCTTC
clone_size: NA; d_call: NA; j_call: TRBJ2-3; v_call: TRBV27; cdr3_aa: CASSLLSGNTQYF; cdr3_nt: TGTGCCAGCAGTTTATTATCCGGAAATACGCAGTATTTT
clone_size: many; d_call: TRBD2; j_call: TRBJ2-1; v_call: TRBV4-3; cdr3_aa: CASSQGTSGGAENEQFF; cdr3_nt: TGCGCCAGCAGCCAGGGAACTAGCGGGGGGGCCGAGAATGAGCAGTTCTTC
clone_size: NA; d_call: NA; j_call: TRBJ2-3; v_call: TRBV4-3; cdr3_aa: CASSQGRVLYTQYF; cdr3_nt: TGCGCCAGCAGCCAAGGCAGGGTATTATATACGCAGTATTTT
clone_size: many; d_call: NA; j_call: TRBJ2-2; v_call: TRBV6-5; cdr3_aa: CASSPRGPGATGELFF; cdr3_nt: TGTGCCAGCAGTCCTCGGGGGCCGGGGGCCACCGGGGAGCTGTTTTTT
clone_size: NA; d_call: TRBD2; j_call: TRBJ2-5; v_call: TRBV11-2; cdr3_aa: CASSLDAGTRSETQYF; cdr3_nt: TGTGCCAGCAGCCTAGATGCCGGGACTAGGAGTGAGACCCAGTACTTC
clone_size: NA; d_call: NA; j_call: TRBJ1-2; v_call: TRBV12-3/TRBV12-4; cdr3_aa: CASSLGDGYTF; cdr3_nt: TGTGCCAGCAGTTTGGGAGATGGCTACACCTTC
clone_size: few; d_call: TRBD1; j_call: TRBJ2-7; v_call: TRBV4-1; cdr3_aa: CASSLPPGQGSYEQYF; cdr3_nt: TGCGCCAGCAGCCTCCCCCCGGGACAGGGCTCCTACGAGCAGTACTTC
clone_size: few; d_call: TRBD2; j_call: TRBJ2-3; v_call: TRBV29-1; cdr3_aa: CSVEGWSGGATDTQYF; cdr3_nt: TGCAGCGTTGAAGGATGGAGCGGGGGGGCCACAGATACGCAGTATTTT
clone_size: few; d_call: TRBD1; j_call: TRBJ2-7; v_call: TRBV27; cdr3_aa: CASIERQGMQGEQYF; cdr3_nt: TGTGCCAGCATAGAACGACAGGGTATGCAAGGCGAGCAGTACTTC
clone_size: many; d_call: NA; j_call: TRBJ2-3; v_call: TRBV5-1; cdr3_aa: CASSSTYTRPRADTQYF; cdr3_nt: TGCGCCAGCAGCTCGACGTATACCCGACCCCGGGCAGATACGCAGTATTTT
clone_size: NA; d_call: NA; j_call: TRBJ2-3; v_call: TRBV4-2; cdr3_aa: CASSQDSRGQYF; cdr3_nt: TGTGCCAGCAGCCAAGATTCCCGGGGGCAGTATTTT
clone_size: NA; d_call: TRBD2; j_call: TRBJ2-2; v_call: TRBV12-3/TRBV12-4; cdr3_aa: CASSPRLAGVSGELFF; cdr3_nt: TGTGCCAGCAGCCCCCGGCTAGCGGGGGTTAGCGGGGAGCTGTTTTTT
clone_size: NA; d_call: NA; j_call: TRBJ2-3; v_call: TRBV5-4; cdr3_aa: CAVVETSTDTQYF; cdr3_nt: TGTGCCGTGGTAGAGACAAGCACAGATACGCAGTATTTT
clone_size: NA; d_call: NA; j_call: TRBJ1-3; v_call: TRBV20-1; cdr3_aa: CSARGDTDSGNTIYF; cdr3_nt: TGCAGTGCCAGAGGGGACACTGACTCTGGAAACACCATATATTTT
clone_size: NA; d_call: TRBD1; j_call: TRBJ2-7; v_call: TRBV6-1; cdr3_aa: CASRGQDVLYEQYF; cdr3_nt: TGTGCCAGCAGGGGACAGGATGTACTCTACGAGCAGTACTTC
clone_size: NA; d_call: TRBD2; j_call: TRBJ2-3; v_call: TRBV7-9; cdr3_aa: CASSLGAGGPHTQYF; cdr3_nt: TGTGCCAGCAGCTTAGGGGCGGGGGGGCCACATACGCAGTATTTT
clone_size: NA; d_call: TRBD2; j_call: TRBJ2-3; v_call: TRBV7-2; cdr3_aa: CASSYSGGTDTQYF; cdr3_nt: TGTGCCAGCAGCTATAGCGGGGGCACAGATACGCAGTATTTT
clone_size: many; d_call: NA; j_call: TRBJ2-4; v_call: TRBV6-5; cdr3_aa: CASSYSGRPGQAKNIQYF; cdr3_nt: TGTGCCAGCAGTTACTCGGGGAGGCCGGGACAGGCCAAAAACATTCAGTACTTC
clone_size: few; d_call: NA; j_call: TRBJ2-3; v_call: TRBV7-2; cdr3_aa: CASSQTAETDTQYF; cdr3_nt: TGTGCCAGCAGCCAAACAGCGGAGACAGATACGCAGTATTTT
clone_size: NA; d_call: NA; j_call: TRBJ1-5; v_call: TRBV20-1; cdr3_aa: CSARGNRESQPQHF; cdr3_nt: TGCAGTGCTCGTGGCAACAGGGAGAGTCAGCCCCAGCATTTT
clone_size: NA; d_call: NA; j_call: TRBJ2-5; v_call: TRBV5-6; cdr3_aa: CASSLTLGIWETQYF; cdr3_nt: TGTGCCAGCAGCCTTACCCTAGGCATCTGGGAGACCCAGTACTTC
clone_size: NA; d_call: NA; j_call: TRBJ2-7; v_call: TRBV11-2; cdr3_aa: CASSLDRDYEQYF; cdr3_nt: TGTGCCAGCAGCTTAGATCGGGACTACGAGCAGTACTTC
clone_size: NA; d_call: NA; j_call: TRBJ2-6; v_call: TRBV25-1; cdr3_aa: CASSSSLSSGANVLTF; cdr3_nt: TGTGCCAGCAGTAGCAGCCTGAGCTCTGGGGCCAACGTCCTGACTTTC
clone_size: NA; d_call: NA; j_call: TRBJ2-7; v_call: TRBV12-3/TRBV12-4; cdr3_aa: CASSSYLGVKSEQYF; cdr3_nt: TGTGCCAGCAGTTCCTACCTGGGGGTAAAGAGCGAGCAGTACTTC
clone_size: NA; d_call: TRBD1; j_call: TRBJ2-7; v_call: TRBV5-1; cdr3_aa: CASSLTGGYEQYF; cdr3_nt: TGCGCCAGCAGCTTGACAGGGGGCTACGAGCAGTACTTC
clone_size: once; d_call: NA; j_call: TRBJ2-3; v_call: TRBV15; cdr3_aa: CATSRDRGVDTQYF; cdr3_nt: TGTGCCACCAGCAGAGATAGGGGGGTAGATACGCAGTATTTT
clone_size: NA; d_call: NA; j_call: TRBJ2-5; v_call: TRBV6-5; cdr3_aa: CASSMDREGLEETQYF; cdr3_nt: TGTGCCAGCAGTATGGACAGGGAAGGACTAGAAGAGACCCAGTACTTC